Shown below are 11 T cell receptor beta chains from a single sample sequenced in a study of T-cell memory formation after mild COVID-19. MiXCR, applied by TCRdb to the 5' RACE reads, yields one record per CDR3 protein. The sample has over 120,000 distinct CDR3 sequences; roughly 24% are singletons. Sequencing was carried out using PBMCs or a T cell subset sorted from them (not recorded which). Receptors were obtained from an adult woman who had mild COVID-19 (a few samples of this study predate the infection). Cell type and time point are not known.

The table lists this clonotype with a few counts. V is TRBV12-3 or TRBV12-4 and J is TRBJ2-5; possible D gene TRBD1, 6 bases. CDR3 size: 14 residues. Trimming cost V 4 bases and J 0 bases, with 9 bases left between them. The CDR3 region is CASSSDSYQETQYF. The CDR3 DNA reads as TGTGCCAGCAGTTCGGACAGTTACCAAGAGACCCAGTACTTC.

Only a few counts were recorded for this clonotype. The J gene is TRBJ2-3, the V gene TRBV3-1; TRBD2 matches at 14 bases. The CDR3 is 17 amino acids. The V gene's germline CDR1 is LGHDT and CDR2 YNNKEL (reference sequence). V shed 1 base and J 6 bases; nucleotides not matched to a gene: 6. CDR3 coding DNA: TGTGCCAGCAGCCAAGGACTAGCGGGGGGGCCGGAGGATACGCAGTATTTT. Amino acids: CASSQGLAGGPEDTQYF.

The rearrangement joins TRBV5-6 to TRBJ2-5, with 8 bases fitting TRBD2. Germline CDR1 SGHDT, CDR2 YYEEEE. J gave up 4 bases and V 4 bases, and 9 bases lay outside the gene matches. The CDR3 length is 15 residues. This CDR3 is CASSPGGALPETQYF. CDR3 sequence (DNA): TGTGCCAGCAGCCCCGGGGGGGCCCTCCCAGAGACCCAGTACTTC.

The table lists this clonotype with many counts. This chain connects TRBV5-1 to TRBJ2-7; 8 bases fit TRBD1. This CDR3 is 17 amino acids long. CDR1 and CDR2 from the germline V gene are SGHRS and YFSETQ. V trimming: 2 bases; J trimming: 2 bases; junction bases outside the gene matches: 12. The CDR3 here is CASSFIGLQGGTYEQYF. CDR3 in DNA: TGCGCCAGCAGCTTCATAGGTTTACAGGGGGGTACCTACGAGCAGTACTTC. Combining the CDR3 with reference TRBV5-1 and TRBJ2-7 gives the whole variable domain KAGVTQTPRYLIKTRGQQVTLSCSPISGHRSVSWYQQTPGQGLQFLFEYFSETQRNKGNFPGRFSGRQFSNSRSEMNVSTLELGDSALYLCASSFIGLQGGTYEQYFGPGTRLTVT.

This rearrangement joins TRBV6-2 or TRBV6-3 to TRBJ2-2, with TRBD1 as a possible D gene (6 bases). In germline, CDR1 is MNHEY, CDR2 SVGEGT. The CDR3 runs to 13 residues. V was clipped by 4 bases and J by 6 bases, with 9 bases between them. In DNA, the CDR3 is TGTGCCAGCAGTTCAACAGGGCCCGGGGAGCTGTTTTTT. Amino acids: CASSSTGPGELFF.

This clonotype came up a few times. The chain couples TRBV18 to TRBJ2-7, with 13 bases that match TRBD2. The CDR3 is 17 amino acids. The ends lost 2 bases at V and 0 bases at J; junction bases unmatched: 4. Germline V gene lookup returns CDR1 KGHSH and CDR2 LQKENI. CDR3 region: CASSPTSGGAISYEQYF. The CDR3 coding sequence is TGTGCCAGCTCACCAACTAGCGGGGGGGCTATCTCCTACGAGCAGTACTTC.

This clonotype was observed a handful of times. This sequence joins TRBV11-2 and TRBJ2-3; D uncertain. Looked up from germline, CDR1 is SGHAT and CDR2 is FQNNGV. V was pared by 1 base and J by 4 bases, with 12 bases between. CDR3 size: 15 residues. This CDR3 reads CASSLVWGGADTQYF. Here the CDR3 DNA reads TGTGCCAGCAGCTTAGTGTGGGGTGGTGCAGATACGCAGTATTTT. Using reference TRBV11-2 and TRBJ2-3 for the parts outside the CDR3, the full variable domain is EAGVAQSPRYKIIEKRQSVAFWCNPISGHATLYWYQQILGQGPKLLIQFQNNGVVDDSQLPKDRFSAERLKGVDSTLKIQPAKLEDSAVYLCASSLVWGGADTQYFGPGTRLTVL.

This clonotype turned up a few times. The chain carries TRBV5-1 and TRBJ2-5; D may be TRBD2 (6 bases). V lost 8 bases and J 2 bases, leaving 22 bases between the germline ends. CDR1 and CDR2 from the germline V gene are SGHRS and YFSETQ. The CDR3 loop spans 16 amino acids. CDR3 nucleotides: TGCGCCAGAACATTGGGGTTGGGGGGTCCACAAGAGACCCAGTACTTC. Protein product: CARTLGLGGPQETQYF.

The gene calls are TRBV5-4 and TRBJ2-7; 13 positions agree with TRBD2. The CDR3 is 15 amino acids. J lost 6 bases, V lost 4 bases, and 7 bases had no gene match. From germline, CDR1 is SGHNT and CDR2 YYREEE (reference sequence). The DNA of the CDR3 is TGTGCCAGCAGCATAGGACTAGCGGGAGCTCCCGAGCAGTACTTC. Protein sequence: CASSIGLAGAPEQYF.

The V gene is TRBV4-1, the J gene TRBJ2-1; D is perhaps TRBD1 (6 bases). Trimming removed 1 base at V and 5 bases at J, with 15 bases between. Germline V gives CDR1 MGHRA, CDR2 YSYEKL. CDR3 length: 16 amino acids. The CDR3 reads CASSQGAGVTHNEQFF. The CDR3 coding sequence is TGCGCCAGCAGCCAAGGGGCAGGGGTTACTCACAATGAGCAGTTCTTC.

The chain has TRBV29-1 and TRBJ1-2, with TRBD1 matching over 9 bases. This CDR3 is built from 13 residues. The J segment lost 7 bases and the V segment lost 3 bases, leaving 6 bases of the junction unmatched. Per germline, CDR1 SQVTM and CDR2 ANQGSEA. The CDR3 nucleotides read TGCAGCGTTGATATCGGGACAGGGTCTGGCTACACCTTC. It translates to CSVDIGTGSGYTF.